This T cell receptor beta chain is drawn from a study of T cell changes during pregnancy in multiple sclerosis. Sequencing used immunoSEQ multiplex PCR; TCRdb keeps in-frame clones, though not all of them. Here the sample spans approximately 34,000 clones, 90% to 95% being singletons. V dropped 5 bases and J dropped 2 bases, with 7 bases sitting between them. Germline V gene data show CDR1 as SGHTA and CDR2 as FQGTGA. This CDR3 is built from 13 residues. The TCR originated in a female donor with multiple sclerosis, enrolled in a pregnancy study. This specimen was CD4+ T cells from peripheral blood mononuclear cells, taken in the second trimester of pregnancy. This chain uses TRBV7-3 with TRBJ1-3; D may be TRBD1 (5 bases). The CDR3 spells CASSHRPGNTIYF. Written as DNA, the CDR3 is TGTGCCAGCAGCCACAGGCCTGGAAACACCATATATTTT. Combining the CDR3 with reference TRBV7-3 and TRBJ1-3 gives the whole variable domain GAGVSQTPSNKVTEKGKYVELRCDPISGHTALYWYRQSLGQGPEFLIYFQGTGAADDSGLPNDRFFAVRPEGSVSTLKIQRTERGDSAVYLCASSHRPGNTIYFGEGSWLTVV.